The present T cell receptor beta chain was sequenced within a study of OX40 agonist ivuxolimab in advanced cancers. The cohort excluded patients with autoimmune disease history or systemic immunosuppression. CDR3 length: 13 amino acids. Germline CDR1 is SGHTA and CDR2 is FQGNSA. On this clone: One end of the junction fails to match germline, which may point to a read error.

Assay used: immunoSEQ multiplex PCR; TCRdb lists only in-frame clones, some missing. The sample records roughly 100,000 clones, roughly 87% being singletons. The receptor comes from an adult with an advanced solid tumor such as melanoma, head and neck, liver or kidney cancer. Specimen: CD4+ or CD8+ T cells sorted from blood, collected in a trial of the OX40 agonist ivuxolimab. The V and J genes are TRBV7-2 and TRBJ1-3; maybe TRBD1 (6 bases). CDR3 in DNA: TGTGCCAGCAGTTTAGGAGCGGGGGGCATGGGGTATTTT. Its translation: CASSLGAGGMGYF. Variable domain in full (rest from reference TRBV7-2 and TRBJ1-3): GAGVSQSPSNKVTEKGKDVELRCDPISGHTALYWYRQSLGQGLEFLIYFQGNSAPDKSGLPSDRFSAERTGGSVSTLTIQRTQQEDSAVYLCASSLGAGGMGYFGEGSWLTVV.